This T cell receptor beta chain stems from a study of T cell repertoires in cytomegalovirus infection. Study at large: Public TCR beta signatures indicated both CMV infection and matching HLA type.

TCRdb re-called the reads through MiXCR, storing one row per CDR3 protein. The repertoire holds hundreds of thousands of distinct CDR3 sequences, with roughly 31% as singletons. On this clonotype itself: The antigen is not known. A read error may produce the germline difference seen at one junction end.

Germline CDR1 reads MNHEY; CDR2 reads SVGEGT. This CDR3 is built from 14 residues. Points from the study as a whole: The study identified carriers of CMV plus the relevant HLA from cumulative public TCR beta family frequency. Dominating the ex vivo response were HLA-C-restricted CMV-specific TCR beta clonotypes.

The sequencing input was PBMCs. This clonotype was sampled from a human donor in good health (CMV status not recorded). Some clones in this sample may be carry-over from other donors' samples. The rearrangement joins TRBV6-2 or TRBV6-3 to TRBJ1-5; possibly TRBD1 for D (6 bases). CDR3 DNA: TGTGCCAGCAGATTACAGGGTAGCAATCATCCCCAGCATTTT. Its translation is CASRLQGSNHPQHF.